This is a list of T cell receptor beta chains from one sample in a study of spatial heterogeneity in lung cancer. Using its own MiXCR run on the 5' RACE reads, TCRdb lists one record per CDR3 protein. The table includes some 4,900 distinct CDR3 sequences, roughly a sixth detected once. Sequenced here: PBMCs, sampled at surgery. The origin of the receptors is a male donor with early-stage non-small cell lung cancer. Each CDR3 is given with its conserved first and last residue. D genes are given only for firm matches. Not every row has a clone size; where given, it reads once, few, many or a size class.

size,D,J,V,CDR3,DNA
-,TRBD2,TRBJ2-2,TRBV10-3,CAIRPGLAGTNTGELFF,TGTGCCATCAGACCCGGACTAGCGGGGACGAACACCGGGGAGCTGTTTTTT
medium-sized,-,TRBJ2-3,TRBV5-5,CASSLAPDTDTQYF,TGTGCCAGCAGCTTGGCCCCGGACACAGATACGCAGTATTTT
medium-sized,TRBD1,TRBJ2-1,TRBV29-1,CSVRTGVSNEQFF,TGCAGCGTCCGGACAGGGGTAAGCAATGAGCAGTTCTTC
-,TRBD2,TRBJ2-3,TRBV6-1,CASSEALAGGPDTQYF,TGTGCCAGCAGTGAAGCGCTAGCGGGGGGGCCAGATACGCAGTATTTT
medium-sized,TRBD1,TRBJ2-7,TRBV7-2,CASSPGGSSYEQYF,TGTGCCAGCAGCCCAGGGGGTAGCTCCTACGAGCAGTACTTC
-,TRBD1,TRBJ1-1,TRBV6-6,CASGQGLFEAFF,TGTGCCAGCGGACAGGGGTTATTCGAAGCTTTCTTT
medium-sized,TRBD2,TRBJ2-3,TRBV20-1,CSARDWGQRGGTDTQYF,TGCAGTGCTAGAGATTGGGGCCAGCGGGGGGGCACAGATACGCAGTATTTT
medium-sized,-,TRBJ2-5,TRBV6-1,CASSDTGPETQYF,TGTGCCAGCAGTGATACAGGGCCGGAGACCCAGTACTTC
medium-sized,TRBD2,TRBJ2-5,TRBV20-1,CSAQTPSGGYQETQYF,TGCAGTGCTCAAACCCCTAGCGGGGGTTACCAAGAGACCCAGTACTTC
-,TRBD2,TRBJ2-5,TRBV5-1,CASSDTSGGEETQYF,TGCGCCAGCAGCGACACTAGCGGGGGGGAAGAGACCCAGTACTTC
medium-sized,TRBD1,TRBJ2-2,TRBV6-1,CASSEVPTGLNTGELFF,TGTGCCAGCAGTGAAGTCCCGACAGGGTTGAACACCGGGGAGCTGTTTTTT
medium-sized,-,TRBJ1-5,TRBV7-9,CASSLGNQPQHF,TGTGCCAGCAGCTTGGGAAATCAGCCCCAGCATTTT
medium-sized,-,TRBJ1-1,TRBV18,CASPLNMNTEAFF,TGTGCCAGCCCATTGAACATGAACACTGAAGCTTTCTTT
medium-sized,-,TRBJ1-2,TRBV7-3,CASSLLGGTYGYTF,TGTGCCAGCAGCTTATTAGGGGGAACCTATGGCTACACCTTC
-,-,TRBJ2-3,TRBV20-1,CSADNSGAGTDTQYF,TGCAGTGCGGACAATTCGGGGGCAGGCACAGATACGCAGTATTTT
medium-sized,-,TRBJ2-7,TRBV6-6,CASRGDGQGLGEQYF,TGTGCCAGCAGGGGGGATGGTCAGGGTCTAGGCGAGCAGTACTTC
-,-,TRBJ1-4,TRBV5-4,CASSSPTNEKLFF,TGTGCCAGCAGCTCTCCCACTAATGAAAAACTGTTTTTT
many,-,TRBJ2-1,TRBV10-3,CAISKTSFPYNEQFF,TGTGCCATCAGCAAAACTAGTTTCCCCTACAATGAGCAGTTCTTC
medium-sized,TRBD2,TRBJ2-5,TRBV12-3/TRBV12-4,CASSSGGTSQETQYF,TGTGCCAGCAGCTCCGGTGGGACTAGCCAGGAGACCCAGTACTTC
-,TRBD1,TRBJ2-7,TRBV15,CATSSRQGATYEQYF,TGTGCCACCAGCAGTAGACAGGGGGCAACCTACGAGCAGTACTTC
medium-sized,-,TRBJ2-4,TRBV19,CASRSEPSGVTRDIQYF,TGTGCCAGTAGGAGTGAGCCCAGCGGTGTCACCAGGGACATTCAGTACTTC
medium-sized,TRBD1,TRBJ2-7,TRBV7-9,CASTRQGRPYEQYF,TGTGCCAGCACAAGACAGGGGCGACCCTACGAGCAGTACTTC
medium-sized,TRBD1,TRBJ2-5,TRBV7-8,CASSRQGAPQETQYF,TGTGCCAGCAGCCGACAGGGGGCCCCCCAAGAGACCCAGTACTTC
once,-,TRBJ2-6,TRBV4-2,CASSQAGFGANVLTF,TGTGCCAGCAGCCAGGCAGGGTTTGGGGCCAACGTCCTGACTTTC
few,-,TRBJ2-1,TRBV10-1,CASSEESRTNEQFF,TGCGCCAGCAGTGAGGAGTCCCGGACCAATGAGCAGTTCTTC
medium-sized,-,TRBJ1-2,TRBV12-3/TRBV12-4,CASRDSDGYYGYTF,TGTGCCAGCAGGGATTCGGACGGGTACTATGGCTACACCTTC
medium-sized,TRBD1,TRBJ1-6,TRBV18,CASSPSTGSDSPLHF,TGTGCCAGCTCACCATCGACAGGGAGTGATTCACCCCTCCACTTT
few,TRBD2,TRBJ2-2,TRBV29-1,CSVATSGVTGELFF,TGCAGCGTCGCGACTAGCGGGGTCACCGGGGAGCTGTTTTTT
medium-sized,-,TRBJ1-2,TRBV20-1,CSARPKVREPFSADGYTF,TGCAGTGCTAGACCAAAAGTACGGGAACCCTTTTCGGCGGATGGCTACACCTTC
few,TRBD1,TRBJ1-1,TRBV4-1,CASSFDRDRGLNTEAFF,TGCGCCAGCAGCTTCGACAGAGACAGGGGCCTTAACACTGAAGCTTTCTTT
-,-,TRBJ1-5,TRBV6-5,CASSIGGVTQPQHF,TGTGCCAGCAGCATTGGCGGGGTGACTCAGCCCCAGCATTTT
-,TRBD1,TRBJ2-7,TRBV6-5,CASSRDRGHEQYF,TGTGCCAGCAGTCGGGACAGGGGGCACGAGCAGTACTTC
-,-,TRBJ1-5,TRBV12-3/TRBV12-4,CASTLTGTHNQPQHF,TGTGCCAGCACCCTAACAGGGACCCACAATCAGCCCCAGCATTTT
medium-sized,-,TRBJ1-5,TRBV12-3/TRBV12-4,CASSPDGRAGPQHF,TGTGCCAGCAGTCCCGACGGGCGGGCAGGGCCCCAGCATTTT
medium-sized,-,TRBJ2-3,TRBV6-5,CASSFGARTDTQYF,TGTGCCAGCAGTTTCGGGGCCCGCACAGATACGCAGTATTTT
medium-sized,TRBD2,TRBJ2-1,TRBV20-1,CSAKTSGGDNEQFF,TGCAGTGCGAAGACTAGCGGGGGGGACAATGAGCAGTTCTTC
medium-sized,TRBD1,TRBJ1-2,TRBV7-9,CASSGRDSPANYGYTF,TGTGCCAGCAGCGGCCGGGACAGTCCAGCTAACTATGGCTACACCTTC
medium-sized,-,TRBJ1-2,TRBV20-1,CSASRQSMGYTF,TGCAGTGCTAGTCGTCAGTCCATGGGCTACACCTTC
medium-sized,-,TRBJ1-2,TRBV28,CASSLVRGVYGYTF,TGTGCCAGCAGTTTAGTTCGGGGGGTCTATGGCTACACCTTC
few,-,TRBJ1-6,TRBV7-8,CASSLEVVRSVYNSPLHF,TGTGCCAGCAGCTTAGAAGTCGTCAGGTCTGTGTATAATTCACCCCTCCACTTT
medium-sized,-,TRBJ2-4,TRBV7-2,CASSSSRVKNIQYF,TGTGCCAGCAGCTCCAGTAGGGTCAAAAACATTCAGTACTTC
medium-sized,TRBD2,TRBJ2-1,TRBV7-3,CASSSSGESHNEQFF,TGTGCCAGCAGCTCTAGCGGGGAATCCCACAATGAGCAGTTCTTC
medium-sized,TRBD1,TRBJ2-5,TRBV20-1,CSARDTERQGRGETQYF,TGCAGTGCTAGAGATACAGAACGACAGGGCCGCGGGGAGACCCAGTACTTC
medium-sized,-,TRBJ2-3,TRBV2,CASSDWDLETDTQYF,TGTGCCAGCAGTGATTGGGACCTGGAAACAGATACGCAGTATTTT
-,-,TRBJ2-3,TRBV15,CATSSPWRSRSDTQYF,TGTGCCACCAGCAGTCCTTGGAGGTCTAGATCAGATACGCAGTATTTT
medium-sized,TRBD1,TRBJ2-7,TRBV5-5,CASSSTGTGTFEQYF,TGTGCCAGCAGCAGTACCGGGACAGGGACTTTCGAGCAGTACTTC
medium-sized,-,TRBJ2-7,TRBV4-1,CASSLRTDEQYF,TGCGCCAGCAGCCTTAGGACAGACGAGCAGTACTTC
medium-sized,TRBD1,TRBJ2-3,TRBV6-2/TRBV6-3,CASRRDRTSTDTQYF,TGTGCCAGCAGGAGGGACAGGACTAGCACAGATACGCAGTATTTT
-,TRBD2,TRBJ2-3,TRBV7-2,CASSLGLAGTSTDTQYF,TGTGCCAGCAGCTTAGGACTAGCGGGGACTAGCACAGATACGCAGTATTTT